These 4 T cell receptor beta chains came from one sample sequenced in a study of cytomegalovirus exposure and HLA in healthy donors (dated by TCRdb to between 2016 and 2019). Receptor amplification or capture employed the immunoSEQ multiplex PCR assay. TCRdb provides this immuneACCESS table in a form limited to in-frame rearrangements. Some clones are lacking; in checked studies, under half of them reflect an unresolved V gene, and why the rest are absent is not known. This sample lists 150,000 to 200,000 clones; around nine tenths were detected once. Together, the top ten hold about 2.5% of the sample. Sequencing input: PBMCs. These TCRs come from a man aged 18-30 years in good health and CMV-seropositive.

The CDR3 region is CAWSGRSEAFF. Here the CDR3 DNA reads TGTGCCTGGAGTGGTAGGAGTGAAGCTTTCTTT. The chain combines TRBV30 with TRBJ1-1, with D unclear. The CDR3 consists of 11 residues. V lost 1 base and J 7 bases, leaving 7 bases between the germline ends. Germline V gives CDR1 GTSNPN, CDR2 SVGIG (reference sequence). The full variable domain, completed using reference TRBV30 and TRBJ1-1, is SQTIHQWPATLVQPVGSPLSLECTVEGTSNPNLYWYRQAAGRGLQLLFYSVGIGQISSEVPQNLSASRPQDRQFILSSKKLLLSDSGFYLCAWSGRSEAFFGQGTRLTVV.

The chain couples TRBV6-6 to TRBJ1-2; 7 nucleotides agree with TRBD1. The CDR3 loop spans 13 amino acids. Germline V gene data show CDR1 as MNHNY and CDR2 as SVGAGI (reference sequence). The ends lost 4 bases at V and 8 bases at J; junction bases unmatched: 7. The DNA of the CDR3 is TGTGCCAGCAGTTTCGACAGGGCTGGCGGCTACACCTTC. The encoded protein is CASSFDRAGGYTF.

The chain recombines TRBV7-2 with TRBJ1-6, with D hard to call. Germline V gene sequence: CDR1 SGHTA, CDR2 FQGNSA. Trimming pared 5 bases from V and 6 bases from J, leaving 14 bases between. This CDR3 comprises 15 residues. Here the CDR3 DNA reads TGTGCCAGCAGCCCCGAGGGCGGACCTAATTCACCCCTCCACTTT. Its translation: CASSPEGGPNSPLHF.

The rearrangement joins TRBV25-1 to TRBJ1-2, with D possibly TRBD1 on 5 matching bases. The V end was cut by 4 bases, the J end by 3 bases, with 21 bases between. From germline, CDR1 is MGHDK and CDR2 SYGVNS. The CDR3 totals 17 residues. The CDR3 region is CASSGKMRGGRDYGYTF. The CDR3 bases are TGTGCCAGCAGTGGGAAGATGCGCGGGGGACGGGACTATGGCTACACCTTC.